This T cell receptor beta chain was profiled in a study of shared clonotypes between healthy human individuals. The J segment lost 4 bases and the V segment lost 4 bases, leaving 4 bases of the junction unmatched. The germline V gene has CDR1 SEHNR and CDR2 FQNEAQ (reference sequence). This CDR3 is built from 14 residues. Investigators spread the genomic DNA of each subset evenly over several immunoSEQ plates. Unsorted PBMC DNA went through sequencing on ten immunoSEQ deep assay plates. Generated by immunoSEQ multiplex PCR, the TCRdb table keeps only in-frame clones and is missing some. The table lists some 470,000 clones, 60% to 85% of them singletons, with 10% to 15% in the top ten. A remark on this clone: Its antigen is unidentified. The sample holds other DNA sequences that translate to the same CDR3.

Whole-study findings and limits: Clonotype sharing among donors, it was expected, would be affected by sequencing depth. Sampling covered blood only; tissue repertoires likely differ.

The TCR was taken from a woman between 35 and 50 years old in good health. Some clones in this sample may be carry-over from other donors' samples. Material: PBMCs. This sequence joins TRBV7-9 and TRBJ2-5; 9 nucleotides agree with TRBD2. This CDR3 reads CASSSGLAGETQYF. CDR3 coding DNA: TGTGCCAGCAGCTCGGGACTAGCAGGAGAGACCCAGTACTTC.